The 17 T cell receptor beta chains reported below all come from one sample, sequenced in a study of naive and memory T cell subsets. The beta constant-region primer was an equimolar mix of two oligonucleotides covering TRBC1 and TRBC2. Ligated cDNA was amplified by four rounds of PCR with nested alpha and beta constant-region primers and SP2. One entry per CDR3 protein, called by TCRdb with MiXCR from the UMI-ligation and nested PCR reads. The data contain over 65,000 distinct CDR3 sequences, roughly 9.2% of them singletons. Source material: naive CD8+ T cells from blood. Receptor source: a human donor in good health.

Note on this clonotype: A read error may be the cause here, since a much bigger clone is one base away. This CDR3 fails to terminate in the conserved phenylalanine or tryptophan, so it likely reflects a read error. As DNA, the CDR3 is TGTGCCACCAGTGACCCTCAAAATAATGAGCAGTTCTCC. Protein: CATSDPQNNEQFS. J is TRBJ2-1 and V is TRBV24-1; D is unresolved. Per the germline V gene, CDR1 is KGHDR and CDR2 is SFDVKD. The V end was cut by 4 bases, the J end by 7 bases, with 10 bases between. This CDR3 region has 13 residues.

This clonotype has a count of ten or more. The rearrangement links TRBV29-1 to TRBJ1-1; 10 bases are shared with TRBD1. The trim removed 3 bases at V and 5 bases at J, leaving 6 bases unmatched. CDR1 and CDR2 (germline): SQVTM, ANQGSEA. This CDR3 contains 14 residues. In DNA, the CDR3 is TGCAGCGTTGAGAGACAGGGGGCCGGGACTGAAGCTTTCTTT. Its translation is CSVERQGAGTEAFF.

This clonotype was detected many times. CDR3 sequence reads: CASSHLGQAISSGANVLTF. CDR3 in DNA: TGTGCCAGCAGTCACCTTGGACAGGCAATCTCCTCTGGGGCCAACGTCCTGACTTTC. The chain joins TRBV12-3 or TRBV12-4 to TRBJ2-6, with 7 bases lining up with TRBD1. CDR3 length: 19 amino acids. Germline trimming cut 5 bases from V and 0 bases from J; bases unmatched to any gene: 13.

This clonotype was seen a few times. The CDR3 loop is CASSSTTHTVWYEQYF. CDR3 DNA sequence: TGTGCCAGCAGTTCCACTACACACACAGTCTGGTACGAGCAGTACTTC. The chain joins TRBV27 to TRBJ2-7; D is unclear. This CDR3 has 16 residues. Germline V gene lookup returns CDR1 MNHEY and CDR2 SMNVEV (reference sequence). V lost 4 bases and J 4 bases, leaving 20 bases between the germline ends.

This clonotype was counted many times. The gene calls are TRBV29-1 and TRBJ2-1; 8 nucleotides agree with TRBD1. Germline lookup yields CDR1 SQVTM and CDR2 ANQGSEA. Trimming cost V 7 bases and J 9 bases; bases outside gene matches: 11. CDR3 length: 13 amino acids. The CDR3 nucleotides read TGCAGCGGGACCCAGGGGGCGATCGGTGAGCAGTTCTTC. Translated: CSGTQGAIGEQFF.

This clonotype has ten or more counts. The chain is built from TRBV28 and TRBJ1-4; TRBD1 matches 11 bases. This CDR3 is built from 17 residues. Germline V gives CDR1 MDHEN, CDR2 SYDVKM. The ends lost 5 bases at V and 8 bases at J; junction bases unmatched: 13. CDR3 nucleotides: TGTGCCAGCAGTAAGGACAGGGGGCTTGCCTCGGCGGAAAAACTGTTTTTT. As protein: CASSKDRGLASAEKLFF.

This clonotype has just a few counts. This chain links TRBV6-5 with TRBJ2-3; 11 nucleotides line up with TRBD2. The germline gives CDR1 MNHEY, CDR2 SVGAGI. This CDR3 contains 15 residues. V gave up 5 bases and J gave up 4 bases; unmatched junction bases: 5. Here the CDR3 DNA reads TGTGCCAGCAGTAAACTAGCGGGAGAAGCAGATACGCAGTATTTT. Amino acids: CASSKLAGEADTQYF.

This clonotype was detected many times. The V gene is TRBV3-1, the J gene TRBJ2-7; no definite D call. The germline V gene has CDR1 LGHDT and CDR2 YNNKEL (reference sequence). The CDR3 is 14 residues long. V dropped 0 bases and J dropped 2 bases, with 8 bases sitting between them. CDR3 amino acids: CASSQDLGTYEQYF. Written as DNA, the CDR3 is TGTGCCAGCAGCCAAGATCTGGGCACCTACGAGCAGTACTTC.

At least ten counts were recorded for this clonotype. Here the CDR3 reads CASSSRTGDYEQYF. CDR3 sequence (DNA): TGCGCCAGCAGCTCCAGAACAGGGGACTACGAGCAGTACTTC. This chain joins TRBV4-1 and TRBJ2-7; 7 bases match TRBD1. CDR3 length: 14 amino acids. In germline, CDR1 is MGHRA, CDR2 YSYEKL. With V trimmed by 5 bases and J by 3 bases, 7 bases remained unmatched.

The chain uses TRBV11-2 and TRBJ1-2; 8 bases line up with TRBD1. Unmatched junction bases numbered 5, after V lost 6 bases and J lost 8 bases. From germline, CDR1 is SGHAT and CDR2 FQNNGV. The length of the CDR3 is 12 residues. The CDR3 loop is CASRDRARGYTF. In nucleotides, the CDR3 is TGTGCCAGCAGGGACAGGGCTAGAGGCTACACCTTC.

A few counts support this clonotype. The rearrangement uses TRBV6-5 and TRBJ2-1; D not certain. The CDR3 extends over 15 amino acids. V lost 0 bases and J lost 5, with 11 bases in between. The germline V gene encodes CDR1 MNHEY and CDR2 SVGAGI. This CDR3 is CASSYSSFKNNEQFF. In DNA form, the CDR3 reads TGTGCCAGCAGTTACTCTAGTTTCAAAAACAATGAGCAGTTCTTC.

The table lists this clonotype with many counts. The chain carries TRBV29-1 and TRBJ2-6, with D perhaps TRBD1 (6 bases). The CDR3 covers 16 residues. V gave up 3 bases and J gave up 0 bases, with 12 bases separating them. Germline V CDR1 and CDR2: SQVTM, ANQGSEA. CDR3 sequence (DNA): TGCAGCGTTGATGACAGGACACGCTCTGGGGCCAACGTCCTGACTTTC. It encodes CSVDDRTRSGANVLTF.

This clonotype was seen only a few times. The CDR3 spells CASSSGQGLNNEQFF. The CDR3, as DNA: TGCGCCAGCAGCTCGGGACAGGGGTTAAACAATGAGCAGTTCTTC. The V gene is TRBV5-1, the J gene TRBJ2-1; 10 bases fit TRBD1. V shed 3 bases, J shed 5 bases, and the junction held 5 bases outside the gene matches. Germline lookup yields CDR1 SGHRS and CDR2 YFSETQ. The CDR3 extends over 15 amino acids. Together with reference TRBV5-1 and TRBJ2-1, the CDR3 gives the full variable domain: KAGVTQTPRYLIKTRGQQVTLSCSPISGHRSVSWYQQTPGQGLQFLFEYFSETQRNKGNFPGRFSGRQFSNSRSEMNVSTLELGDSALYLCASSSGQGLNNEQFFGPGTRLTVL.

The sample holds many counts of this clonotype. The genes are TRBV19 and TRBJ2-1; unclear D gene. The CDR3 covers 15 residues. The V gene's germline CDR1 is LNHDA and CDR2 SQIVND (reference sequence). The V end lost 5 bases, the J end lost 5 bases, and 16 bases lay between the germline ends. DNA for the CDR3: TGTGCCAGTAGTCGGAACAGACAAATGCACAATGAGCAGTTCTTC. Translating gives CASSRNRQMHNEQFF.

This clonotype was seen at least ten times. The chain links TRBV29-1 to TRBJ2-7, with a tentative D call TRBD2 (5 bases). The CDR3 sequence is 14 residues long. Germline V lookup: CDR1 SQVTM, CDR2 ANQGSEA. Trimming pared 1 base from V and 2 bases from J, leaving 12 bases between. Written as DNA, the CDR3 is TGCAGCGTTGAAGGGGTGGAGGATCCCTACGAGCAGTACTTC. Protein product: CSVEGVEDPYEQYF.

This clonotype was seen many times. The J gene is TRBJ2-5, the V gene TRBV6-5; the D gene is possibly TRBD2 (5 bases). V was pared by 8 bases and J by 4 bases, with 17 bases between. CDR3 length: 14 amino acids. Germline V gene sequence: CDR1 MNHEY, CDR2 SVGAGI. In DNA form, the CDR3 reads TGTGCCAGCCAGGAGGCCCTAGCAGTAGAGACCCAGTACTTC. Amino acid sequence: CASQEALAVETQYF.

This clonotype turned up a few times. The chain uses TRBV6-2 or TRBV6-3 and TRBJ2-5; D is undetermined. This CDR3 contains 13 residues. Trimming stripped 2 bases from V and 5 bases from J, with 9 bases between. Germline values: CDR1 MNHEY, CDR2 SVGEGT. The CDR3 loop is CASSYVVRETQYF. CDR3 nucleotides: TGTGCCAGCAGTTACGTCGTCCGGGAGACCCAGTACTTC.